This T cell receptor beta chain was recorded in a study of blood T cells in healthy people across ages. Total RNA, at least 5 micrograms per sample, was extracted from PBMCs. A remark on this clonotype: The antigen is undetermined.

Regarding the study as a whole: Unknown CMV status may confound age-related changes in expanded clones. Long-lived donors exceeded aged donors in naive CD4+ cells and diversity.

Deletions cut 7 bases from V and 0 bases from J, with 10 bases between. The CDR3 consists of 13 residues. Per germline, CDR1 SGHDT and CDR2 YYEEEE. Using a J-beta primer mix together with a sample-barcoded 5' primer, a second PCR was run for roughly 6 to 12 cycles. TCRdb reprocessed the 5' RACE reads with MiXCR, giving one entry per CDR3 protein. The data show roughly 2 million distinct CDR3 sequences, around 48% seen once. The TCR originated in a woman aged 35 to 49 in good health. The chain carries TRBV5-6 and TRBJ1-1; D remains unclear. The sample was blood. DNA for the CDR3: TGTGCCAGCCTAGGACGGATGAACACTGAAGCTTTCTTT. Its protein product is CASLGRMNTEAFF. Looking up the rest from reference TRBV5-6 and TRBJ1-1 gives the full variable domain: DAGVTQSPTHLIKTRGQQVTLRCSPKSGHDTVSWYQQALGQGPQFIFQYYEEEERQRGNFPDRFSGHQFPNYSSELNVNALLLGDSALYLCASLGRMNTEAFFGQGTRLTVV.